This T cell receptor beta chain emerged from a study of T cells expressing NK-cell markers. Overall study context: Sequenced donors, eight in total, included seven who were HCMV-seropositive and one who was seronegative.

TCR beta cDNA was generated via 5'RACE template switching incorporating UMIs. TCRdb reanalyzed the 5' RACE reads, giving one entry per CDR3 protein sequence and no DNA. The sample has 300,000 to 450,000 distinct CDR3 sequences. This TCR derives from a man aged 18 to 69 in good health. Sequenced: blood T cells: a sorted CD56 or NKG2C T cell subset, CD4+ or CD8+ T cells, or bulk PBMC T cells (not recorded which).

The CDR3 spells CASSPEGGAGTETQYF. The V call is TRBV5-1, the J call TRBJ2-5; TCRdb returns TRBD1, unconfirmable since there is no DNA. CDR1 and CDR2 (germline): SGHRS, YFSETQ. The CDR3 length is 16 residues.